This entry lists 17 T cell receptor beta chains sequenced from one sample in a study of identical twins listed by TCRdb under 2016. Libraries were built with 5' RACE. Sequenced using an Illumina HiSeq 2000. The public reads were reanalyzed by TCRdb: fastp trimming at Q25, MiXCR alignment, in-frame beta chains only. Each entry merges the rows of one CDR3 protein and shows their most common DNA and genes. This sample has about 810,000 distinct CDR3 sequences in its table, and roughly 12% of those were observed once. The ten largest clones add up to 1.5% to 2% of the sample. These data were likewise used in another study, on yellow fever vaccine responses in identical twins.

Input material: PBMCs. The receptors originated from a woman younger than 35 in good health.

The genes are TRBV24-1 and TRBJ2-3, with D perhaps matching TRBD1 or TRBD2 (5 bases each). Per the germline V gene, CDR1 is KGHDR and CDR2 is SFDVKD. The V and J ends lost 0 bases and 0 bases respectively, with 15 bases between them. The CDR3 loop spans 18 amino acids. The CDR3 sequence is CATSDLDPGTASTDTQYF. The CDR3 DNA follows: TGTGCCACCAGTGATTTGGACCCAGGGACGGCTAGCACAGATACGCAGTATTTT.

In its sample, this clonotype was seen many times. This chain uses TRBV5-1 with TRBJ1-1, with a tentative D call TRBD1 (5 bases). Trimming removed 3 bases at V and 4 bases at J, with 25 bases between. The CDR3 loop spans 18 amino acids. Germline-derived CDR1 and CDR2 are SGHRS and YFSETQ. In DNA, the CDR3 is TGCGCCAGCAGCTCGTTGTCTCCCGGGGCTTTGCTGGGCACTGAAGCTTTCTTT. The encoded protein is CASSSLSPGALLGTEAFF.

This clonotype was detected only a few times. The chain has TRBV29-1 and TRBJ1-2, with D perhaps matching TRBD1 (6 bases). The CDR3 extends over 12 amino acids. The V end lost 5 bases, the J end lost 3 bases, and 10 bases lay between the germline ends. Germline V CDR1 and CDR2: SQVTM, ANQGSEA. CDR3 residues: CSVKGGDYGYTF. The DNA of the CDR3 is TGCAGCGTTAAAGGGGGTGACTATGGCTACACCTTC.

This clonotype was recorded only once. One junction end disagrees with the germline gene, perhaps due to a read error. The chain carries TRBV12-3 or TRBV12-4 and TRBJ2-1, with 10 bases lining up with TRBD2. The CDR3 consists of 16 residues. CDR3 protein: CASSSFSSGSGNEKFF. The DNA for the CDR3 is TGTGCCAGCAGTTCTTTTTCTAGCGGGAGCGGTAATGAGAAGTTCTTC.

The table lists this clonotype with a few counts. The V gene is TRBV10-3, the J gene TRBJ2-1; 10 bases align to TRBD2. V trimming: 10 bases; J trimming: 5 bases; junction bases outside the gene matches: 5. CDR1 and CDR2 (germline): ENHRY, SYGVKD. The CDR3 is 13 residues long. The DNA for the CDR3 is TGTGCCACCCAGCGGGAGGGCCACAATGAGCAGTTCTTC. It translates to CATQREGHNEQFF.

This clonotype was detected a few times. The J gene is TRBJ2-3, the V gene TRBV29-1; TRBD1 matches at 7 bases. The CDR3 has 11 amino acids. V shed 8 bases and J 5 bases; nucleotides not matched to a gene: 4. Germline V gene sequence: CDR1 SQVTM, CDR2 ANQGSEA. CDR3 in DNA: TGCAGCTCCTCAGGGGGAGATACGCAGTATTTT. Amino acid sequence: CSSSGGDTQYF.

Only a few counts were recorded for this clonotype. This sequence joins TRBV28 and TRBJ2-3; D perhaps matches TRBD1 (6 bases). This CDR3 is 13 amino acids long. Germline CDR1 MDHEN, CDR2 SYDVKM. With 7 bases removed from V and 7 bases from J, the gap between germline ends came to 15 bases. The CDR3 region is CASNRDTRYTQYF. In DNA, the CDR3 is TGTGCCAGCAACCGGGACACTCGGTATACGCAGTATTTT.

The chain couples TRBV5-1 to TRBJ1-1, with a weak D call TRBD1 (5 bases). Per the germline V gene, CDR1 is SGHRS and CDR2 is YFSETQ. CDR3 size: 15 residues. V was trimmed by 2 bases and J by 8 bases, leaving 19 bases between them. The CDR3 protein is CASSFYPTGPWEAFF. Here the CDR3 DNA reads TGCGCCAGCAGCTTCTATCCGACGGGGCCTTGGGAAGCTTTCTTT.

This chain's CDR3 is CASSQTGGGFYNSPLHF. The CDR3 nucleotides read TGCGCCAGCAGCCAAACGGGGGGCGGGTTCTATAATTCACCCCTCCACTTT. The V gene is TRBV4-1, the J gene TRBJ1-6, with D tentatively TRBD1 (6 bases). Per germline, CDR1 MGHRA and CDR2 YSYEKL. This CDR3 has 17 residues. Between the trimmed V and J ends, which lost 2 bases and 3 bases, there was a span of 14 bases.

This clonotype was detected many times. The genes are TRBV7-9 and TRBJ2-3; possibly TRBD2 for D (5 bases). Germline V CDR1 and CDR2: SEHNR, FQNEAQ (reference sequence). The CDR3 sequence is 13 residues long. The ends were cut back, 11 bases at V and 1 base at J, with 13 bases in the middle. As DNA, the CDR3 is TGTGCCTACCCGGGGTTTGGCACAGATACGCAGTATTTT. Translated, it gives CAYPGFGTDTQYF. Drawing the rest from reference TRBV7-9 and TRBJ2-3, the complete variable domain is DTGVSQNPRHKITKRGQNVTFRCDPISEHNRLYWYRQTLGQGPEFLTYFQNEAQLEKSRLLSDRFSAERPKGSFSTLEIQRTEQGDSAMYLCAYPGFGTDTQYFGPGTRLTVL.

This clonotype was observed a handful of times. This chain links TRBV11-1 with TRBJ2-3; D gene uncertain. Trimming shortened V by 5 bases and J by 3 bases, and 33 bases separated the two germline ends. This CDR3 region has 21 residues. The germline V gene has CDR1 SGHAT and CDR2 FQDESV (reference sequence). CDR3 in DNA: TGTGCCAGCAGCCCCCCTGCGACTCGTCCGGCGCGGAGTAGGTGGACAGATACGCAGTATTTT. It yields the protein CASSPPATRPARSRWTDTQYF.

The genes are TRBV20-1 and TRBJ2-1, with 10 bases that match TRBD2. The CDR3 is made up of 16 amino acids. The ends lost 0 bases at V and 9 bases at J; junction bases unmatched: 11. Germline-derived CDR1 and CDR2 are DFQATT and SNEGSKA (reference sequence). The CDR3 nucleotides read TGCAGTGCTAGAGATTTTCTAGCGGGAGACGGGGGTGAGCAGTTCTTC. Its protein is CSARDFLAGDGGEQFF.

This chain uses TRBV12-3 or TRBV12-4 with TRBJ2-7; 12 positions agree with TRBD2. This CDR3 region has 16 residues. V trimming: 6 bases; J trimming: 0 bases; junction bases outside the gene matches: 6. The CDR3 loop reads CASSLGLAGISYEQYF. The CDR3 nucleotides are TGTGCCAGCAGCCTTGGACTAGCGGGGATCTCCTACGAGCAGTACTTC.

CDR3 in amino acids: CASSSAYVAAVQETQYF. In DNA form, the CDR3 reads TGTGCCAGCAGCTCTGCCTATGTCGCGGCAGTCCAAGAGACCCAGTACTTC. V and J are TRBV7-6 and TRBJ2-5; D ambiguous. The CDR3 sequence is 17 residues long. The germline V gene encodes CDR1 SGHVS and CDR2 FNYEAQ. V lost 4 bases and J lost 1, with 19 bases in between.

This chain uses TRBV12-3 or TRBV12-4 with TRBJ1-1; D call uncertain. This CDR3 comprises 11 residues. V gave up 9 bases and J gave up 4 bases, with 9 bases separating them. The CDR3 nucleotides read TGTGCCAGTAGGGTTAGCACTGAAGCTTTCTTT. Its protein is CASRVSTEAFF.

In this sample, this clonotype turned up many times. V is TRBV6-5 and J is TRBJ2-2; TRBD2 aligns across 7 bases. V dropped 6 bases and J dropped 1; count of bases not matched to a gene: 5. Germline lookup yields CDR1 MNHEY and CDR2 SVGAGI. The CDR3 is 15 amino acids. The CDR3 nucleotides are TGTGCCAGCAGCTATAGCGGGCGGAACACCGGGGAGCTGTTTTTT. It translates to CASSYSGRNTGELFF.

CDR3 loop: CASGKSGWGTDTQYF. CDR3 nucleotides: TGTGCCAGCGGAAAATCAGGGTGGGGGACAGATACGCAGTATTTT. This sequence joins TRBV6-1 and TRBJ2-3, with D perhaps TRBD1 or TRBD2 (5 bases each). Germline V gene lookup returns CDR1 MNHNS and CDR2 SASEGT. V lost 8 bases and J 3 bases, leaving 18 bases between the germline ends. This CDR3 is built from 15 residues.